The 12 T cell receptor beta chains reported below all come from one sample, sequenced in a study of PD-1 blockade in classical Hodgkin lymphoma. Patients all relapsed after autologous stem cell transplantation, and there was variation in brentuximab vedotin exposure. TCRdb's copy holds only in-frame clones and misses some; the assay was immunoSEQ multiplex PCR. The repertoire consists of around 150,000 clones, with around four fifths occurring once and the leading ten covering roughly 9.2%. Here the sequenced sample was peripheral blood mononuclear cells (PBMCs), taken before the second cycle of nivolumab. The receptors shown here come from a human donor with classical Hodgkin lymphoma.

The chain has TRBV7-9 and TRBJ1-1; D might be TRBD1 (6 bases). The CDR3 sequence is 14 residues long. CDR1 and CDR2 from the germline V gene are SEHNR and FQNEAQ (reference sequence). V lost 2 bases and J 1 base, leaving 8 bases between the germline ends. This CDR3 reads CASSLQTGNTEAFF. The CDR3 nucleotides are TGTGCCAGCAGCTTACAGACAGGGAACACTGAAGCTTTCTTT.

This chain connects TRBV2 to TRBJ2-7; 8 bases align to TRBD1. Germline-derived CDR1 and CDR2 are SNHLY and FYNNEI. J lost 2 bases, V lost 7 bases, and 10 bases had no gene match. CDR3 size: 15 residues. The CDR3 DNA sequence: TGTGCCAGCAAATCTCTAGGACAGGGCACCTACGAGCAGTACTTC. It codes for CASKSLGQGTYEQYF.

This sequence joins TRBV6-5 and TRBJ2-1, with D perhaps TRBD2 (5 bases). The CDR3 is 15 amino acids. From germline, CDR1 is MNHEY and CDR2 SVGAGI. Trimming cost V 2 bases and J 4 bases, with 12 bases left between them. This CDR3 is CASSYGLAWYNEQFF. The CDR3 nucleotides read TGTGCCAGCAGTTACGGGCTAGCATGGTACAATGAGCAGTTCTTC.

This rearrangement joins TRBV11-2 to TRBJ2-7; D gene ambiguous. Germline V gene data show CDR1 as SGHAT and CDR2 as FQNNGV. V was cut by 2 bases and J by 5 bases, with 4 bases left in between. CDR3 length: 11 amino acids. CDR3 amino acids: CASSLFHEQYF. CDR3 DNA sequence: TGTGCCAGCAGCTTATTCCACGAGCAGTACTTC.

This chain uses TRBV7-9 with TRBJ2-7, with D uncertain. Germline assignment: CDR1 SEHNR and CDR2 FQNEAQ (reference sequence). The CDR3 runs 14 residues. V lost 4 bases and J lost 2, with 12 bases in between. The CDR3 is CASSSPNFPYEQYF. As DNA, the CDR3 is TGTGCCAGCAGCTCCCCCAACTTCCCCTACGAGCAGTACTTC.

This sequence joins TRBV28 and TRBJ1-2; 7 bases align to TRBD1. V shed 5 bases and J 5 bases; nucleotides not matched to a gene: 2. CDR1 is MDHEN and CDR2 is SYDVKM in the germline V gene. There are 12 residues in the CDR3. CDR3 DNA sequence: TGTGCCAGCAGTAACAGGGGATATGGCTACACCTTC. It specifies CASSNRGYGYTF.

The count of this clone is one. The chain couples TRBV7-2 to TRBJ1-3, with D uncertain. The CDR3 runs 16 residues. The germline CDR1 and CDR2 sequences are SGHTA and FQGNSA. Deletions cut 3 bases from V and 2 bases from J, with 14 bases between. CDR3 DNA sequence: TGTGCCAGCAGCTTGGTTCCCAGGAGAACTGGAAACACCATATATTTT. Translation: CASSLVPRRTGNTIYF.

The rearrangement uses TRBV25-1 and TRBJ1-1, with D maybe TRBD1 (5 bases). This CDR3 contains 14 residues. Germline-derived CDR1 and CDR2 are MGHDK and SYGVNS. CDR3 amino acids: CASRVNEGNTEAFF. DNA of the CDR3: TGTGCTTCCAGGGTGAATGAGGGGAACACTGAAGCTTTCTTT.

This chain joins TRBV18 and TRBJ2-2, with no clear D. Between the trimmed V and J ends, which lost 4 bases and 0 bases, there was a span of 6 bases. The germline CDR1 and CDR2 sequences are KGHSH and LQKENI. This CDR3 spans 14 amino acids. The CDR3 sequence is CASSLLSNTGELFF. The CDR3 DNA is TGTGCCAGCTCACTCCTCTCGAACACCGGGGAGCTGTTTTTT. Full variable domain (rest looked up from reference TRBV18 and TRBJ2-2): NAGVMQNPRHLVRRRGQEARLRCSPMKGHSHVYWYRQLPEEGLKFMVYLQKENIIDESGMPKERFSAEFPKEGPSILRIQQVVRGDSAAYFCASSLLSNTGELFFGEGSRLTVL.

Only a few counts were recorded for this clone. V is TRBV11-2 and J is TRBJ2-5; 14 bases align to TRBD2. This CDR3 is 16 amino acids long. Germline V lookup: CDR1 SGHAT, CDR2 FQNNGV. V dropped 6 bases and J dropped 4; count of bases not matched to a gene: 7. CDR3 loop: CASRRLAGGRGETQYF. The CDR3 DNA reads TGTGCCAGCAGAAGACTAGCGGGAGGGAGAGGAGAGACCCAGTACTTC.

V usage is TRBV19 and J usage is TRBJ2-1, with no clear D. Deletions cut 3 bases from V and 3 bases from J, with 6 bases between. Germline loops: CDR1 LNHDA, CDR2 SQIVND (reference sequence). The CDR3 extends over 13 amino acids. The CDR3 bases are TGTGCCAGTAGTATCGTGGGCTACAATGAGCAGTTCTTC. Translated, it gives CASSIVGYNEQFF.

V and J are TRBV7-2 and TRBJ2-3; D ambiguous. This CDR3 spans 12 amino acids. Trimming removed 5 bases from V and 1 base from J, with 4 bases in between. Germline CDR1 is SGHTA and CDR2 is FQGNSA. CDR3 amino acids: CASSQGTDTQYF. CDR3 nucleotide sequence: TGTGCCAGCAGCCAAGGCACAGATACGCAGTATTTT.